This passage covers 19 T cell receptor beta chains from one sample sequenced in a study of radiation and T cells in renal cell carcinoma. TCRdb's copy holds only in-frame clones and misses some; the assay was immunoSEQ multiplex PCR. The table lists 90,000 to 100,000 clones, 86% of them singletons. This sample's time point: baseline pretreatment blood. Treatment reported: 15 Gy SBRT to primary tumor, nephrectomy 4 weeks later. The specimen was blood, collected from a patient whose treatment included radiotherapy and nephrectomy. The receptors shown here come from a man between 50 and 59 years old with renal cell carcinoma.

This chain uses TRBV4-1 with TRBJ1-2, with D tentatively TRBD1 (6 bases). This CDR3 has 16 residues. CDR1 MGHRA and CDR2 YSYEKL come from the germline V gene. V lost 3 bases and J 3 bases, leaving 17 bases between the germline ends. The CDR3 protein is CASSQSTEGDYYGYTF. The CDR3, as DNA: TGCGCCAGCAGCCAGTCGACGGAGGGGGACTACTATGGCTACACCTTC.

Written as DNA, the CDR3 is TGTGCCAGCAGTGATACAGGGTACCAAGAGACCCAGTACTTC. Encoded protein: CASSDTGYQETQYF. The V and J genes are TRBV6-1 and TRBJ2-5; perhaps TRBD1 as D (6 bases). This CDR3 is built from 14 residues. V lost 3 bases and J lost 0, with 8 bases in between. Germline lookup yields CDR1 MNHNS and CDR2 SASEGT.

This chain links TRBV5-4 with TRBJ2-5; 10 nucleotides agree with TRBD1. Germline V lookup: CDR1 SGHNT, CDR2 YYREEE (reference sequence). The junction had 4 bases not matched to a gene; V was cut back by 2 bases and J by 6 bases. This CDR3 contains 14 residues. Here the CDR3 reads CASSFGQGGKTQYF. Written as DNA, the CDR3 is TGTGCCAGCAGCTTTGGACAGGGGGGGAAGACCCAGTACTTC.

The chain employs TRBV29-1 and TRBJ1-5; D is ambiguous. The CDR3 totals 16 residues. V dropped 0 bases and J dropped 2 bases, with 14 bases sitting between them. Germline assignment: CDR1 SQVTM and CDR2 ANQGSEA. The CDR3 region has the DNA TGCAGCGTTGAAGAAGGGTCCGGGGATGGCAATCAGCCCCAGCATTTT. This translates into CSVEEGSGDGNQPQHF.

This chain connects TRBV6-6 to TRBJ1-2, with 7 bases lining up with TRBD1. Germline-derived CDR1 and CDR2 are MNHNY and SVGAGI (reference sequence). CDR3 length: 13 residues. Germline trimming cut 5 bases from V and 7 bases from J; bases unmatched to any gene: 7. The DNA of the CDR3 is TGTGCCAGCAGTCAGCAGGGGGAGGGTGGCTACACCTTC. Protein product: CASSQQGEGGYTF.

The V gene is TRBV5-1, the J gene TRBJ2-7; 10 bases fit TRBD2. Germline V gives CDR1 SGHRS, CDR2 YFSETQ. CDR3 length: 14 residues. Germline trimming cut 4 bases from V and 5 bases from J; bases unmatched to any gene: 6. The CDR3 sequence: CASSAASGGNEQYF. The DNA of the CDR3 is TGCGCCAGCAGCGCAGCTAGCGGGGGTAACGAGCAGTACTTC.

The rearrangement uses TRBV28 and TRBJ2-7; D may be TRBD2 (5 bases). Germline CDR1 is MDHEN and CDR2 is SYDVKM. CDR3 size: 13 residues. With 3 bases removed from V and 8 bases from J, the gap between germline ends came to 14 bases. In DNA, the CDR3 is TGTGCCAGCAGTTTTTTGTGGAGGCGGCAGCAGTACTTC. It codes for CASSFLWRRQQYF.

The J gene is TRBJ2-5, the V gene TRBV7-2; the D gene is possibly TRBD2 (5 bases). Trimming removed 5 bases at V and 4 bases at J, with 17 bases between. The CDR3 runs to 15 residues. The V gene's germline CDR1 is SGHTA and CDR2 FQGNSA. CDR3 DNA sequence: TGTGCCAGCAGCGCCGTAGCCGGGGAGCGAGAGACCCAGTACTTC. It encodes CASSAVAGERETQYF.

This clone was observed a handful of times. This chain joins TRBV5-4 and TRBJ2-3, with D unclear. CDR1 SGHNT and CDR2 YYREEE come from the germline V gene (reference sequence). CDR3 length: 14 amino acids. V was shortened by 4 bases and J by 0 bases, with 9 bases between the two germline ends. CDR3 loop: CASSPDSSTDTQYF. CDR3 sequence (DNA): TGTGCCAGCAGCCCCGACTCCAGCACAGATACGCAGTATTTT.

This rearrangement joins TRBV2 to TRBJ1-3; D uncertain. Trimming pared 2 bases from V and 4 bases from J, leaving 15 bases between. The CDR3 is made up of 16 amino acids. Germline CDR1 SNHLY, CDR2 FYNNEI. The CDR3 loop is CASSEFLAGSGNTIYF. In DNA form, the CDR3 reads TGTGCCAGCAGTGAATTTTTGGCGGGCTCAGGAAACACCATATATTTT.

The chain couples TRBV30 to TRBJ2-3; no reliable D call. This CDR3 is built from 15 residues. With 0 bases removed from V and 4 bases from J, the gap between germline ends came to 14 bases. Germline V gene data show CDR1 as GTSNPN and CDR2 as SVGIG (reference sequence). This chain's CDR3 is CAWSVNLAEPDTQYF. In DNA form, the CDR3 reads TGTGCCTGGAGTGTAAATTTGGCTGAGCCAGATACGCAGTATTTT.

This CDR3 is CSVAPGQPLSGANVLTF. In DNA form, the CDR3 reads TGCAGCGTGGCTCCGGGACAGCCACTCTCTGGGGCCAACGTCCTGACTTTC. The chain uses TRBV29-1 and TRBJ2-6; 7 positions match TRBD1. Germline V lookup: CDR1 SQVTM, CDR2 ANQGSEA. This CDR3 comprises 17 residues. The trim removed 6 bases at V and 0 bases at J, leaving 11 bases unmatched.

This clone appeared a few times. CDR3 sequence: CASRDQGGVFGELFF. The DNA for the CDR3 is TGTGCCAGTCGTGATCAGGGGGGCGTCTTTGGGGAGCTGTTTTTT. The chain recombines TRBV19 with TRBJ2-2, with D perhaps TRBD1 (7 bases). CDR1 and CDR2 (germline): LNHDA, SQIVND (reference sequence). This CDR3 spans 15 amino acids. V was pared by 8 bases and J by 8 bases, with 21 bases between.

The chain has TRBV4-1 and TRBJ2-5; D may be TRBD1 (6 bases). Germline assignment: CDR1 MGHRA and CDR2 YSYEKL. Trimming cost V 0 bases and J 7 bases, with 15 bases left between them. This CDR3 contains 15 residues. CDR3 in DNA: TGCGCCAGCAGCCAAGAAGTAACAGGGACATGGACCCAGTACTTC. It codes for CASSQEVTGTWTQYF.

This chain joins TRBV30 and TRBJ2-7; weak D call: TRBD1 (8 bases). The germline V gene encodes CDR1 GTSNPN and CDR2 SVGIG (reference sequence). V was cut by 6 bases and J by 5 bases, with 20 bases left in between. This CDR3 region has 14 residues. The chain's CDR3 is CACLRTGRVHEQYF. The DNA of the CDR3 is TGTGCCTGCTTGAGGACAGGGAGGGTGCACGAGCAGTACTTC.

CDR3 DNA: TGTGCCAGCAGCTTTTCTGGCGGGAGGATGGGAGAGACCCAGTACTTC. It is translated as CASSFSGGRMGETQYF. The J gene is TRBJ2-5, the V gene TRBV7-2; 8 nucleotides line up with TRBD2. Germline CDR1 and CDR2: SGHTA and FQGNSA. This CDR3 has 16 residues. V gave up 3 bases and J gave up 4 bases; unmatched junction bases: 10.

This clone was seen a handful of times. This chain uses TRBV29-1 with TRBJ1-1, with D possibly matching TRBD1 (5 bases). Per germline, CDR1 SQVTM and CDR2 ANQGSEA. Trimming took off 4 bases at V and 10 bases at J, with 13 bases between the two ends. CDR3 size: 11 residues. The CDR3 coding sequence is TGCAGCGTTGGGACGGGACTAGGAGCTTTCTTT. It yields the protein CSVGTGLGAFF.

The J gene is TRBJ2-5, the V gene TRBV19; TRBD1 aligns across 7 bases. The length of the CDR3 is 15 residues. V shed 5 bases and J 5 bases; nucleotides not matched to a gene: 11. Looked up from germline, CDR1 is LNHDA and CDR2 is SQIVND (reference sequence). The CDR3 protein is CASSFRDRLGETQYF. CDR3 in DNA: TGTGCCAGTAGTTTCCGGGACAGACTCGGGGAGACCCAGTACTTC.

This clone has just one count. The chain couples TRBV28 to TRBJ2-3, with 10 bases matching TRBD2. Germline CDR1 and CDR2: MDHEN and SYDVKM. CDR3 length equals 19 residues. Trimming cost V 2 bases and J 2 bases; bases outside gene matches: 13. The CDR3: CASSLSWASGREYTDTQYF. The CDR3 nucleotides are TGTGCCAGCAGTTTAAGTTGGGCTAGCGGGAGAGAATACACAGATACGCAGTATTTT. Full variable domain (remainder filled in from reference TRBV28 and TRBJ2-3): DVKVTQSSRYLVKRTGEKVFLECVQDMDHENMFWYRQDPGLGLRLIYFSYDVKMKEKGDIPEGYSVSREKKERFSLILESASTNQTSMYLCASSLSWASGREYTDTQYFGPGTRLTVL.